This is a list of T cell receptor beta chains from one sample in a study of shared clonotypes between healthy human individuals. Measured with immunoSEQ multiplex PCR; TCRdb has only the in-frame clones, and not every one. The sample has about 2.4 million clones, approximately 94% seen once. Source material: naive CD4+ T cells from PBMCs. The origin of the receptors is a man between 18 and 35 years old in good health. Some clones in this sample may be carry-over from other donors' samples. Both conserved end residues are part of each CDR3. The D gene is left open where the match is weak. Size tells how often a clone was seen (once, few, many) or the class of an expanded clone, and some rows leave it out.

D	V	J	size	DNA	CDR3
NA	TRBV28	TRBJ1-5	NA	TGTGCCAGCAGTCCTTATAGCAATCAGCCCCAGCATTTT	CASSPYSNQPQHF
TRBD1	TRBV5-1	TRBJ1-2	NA	TGCGCCAGCAGCTTCCAAGGACAGGGGAGTTCGGGCTACACCTTC	CASSFQGQGSSGYTF
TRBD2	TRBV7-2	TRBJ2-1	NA	TGTGCCAGCAGCCCAGGGACTACCTCCTACAATGAGCAGTTCTTC	CASSPGTTSYNEQFF
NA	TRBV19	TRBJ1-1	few	TGTGCCAGTACCCGCTACGGAGGATCCACTGAAGCTTTCTTT	CASTRYGGSTEAFF
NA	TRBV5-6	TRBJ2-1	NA	TGTGCCAGCAGCTTGGACGCGGGTTCCGGGATCGCCTACAATGAGCAGTTCTTC	CASSLDAGSGIAYNEQFF
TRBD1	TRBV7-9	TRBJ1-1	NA	TGTGCCTATACCAGGGGGGGGAACACTGAAGCTTTCTTT	CAYTRGGNTEAFF
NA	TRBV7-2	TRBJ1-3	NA	TGTGCCAGCAGCTGGGGTTCAACCCCAACCATATATTTT	CASSWGSTPTIYF
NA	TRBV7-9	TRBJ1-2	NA	TGTGCCAGCAGCTCGACAGCTAAGTATGGCTACACCTTC	CASSSTAKYGYTF
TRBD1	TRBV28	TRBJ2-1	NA	TGTGCCAGCAGTCAGACGACAGGGTTGAATGAGCAGTTCTTC	CASSQTTGLNEQFF
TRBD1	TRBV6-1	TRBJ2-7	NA	TGTGCCAGCAACGTAAGGACAGGAGCAGCCTACGAGCAGTACTTC	CASNVRTGAAYEQYF
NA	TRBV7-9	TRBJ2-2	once	TGTGCCAGCAGCTTAGAGACCACAAAAACCACCGGGGAGCTGTTTTTT	CASSLETTKTTGELFF
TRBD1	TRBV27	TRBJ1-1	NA	TGTGCCAGCAGGGGACAGGGAGTGCGTAACACTGAAGCTTTCTTT	CASRGQGVRNTEAFF
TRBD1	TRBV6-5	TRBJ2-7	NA	TGTGCCAGCAGTAGGGGGCTGGAGAGAGCATACGAGCAGTACTTC	CASSRGLERAYEQYF
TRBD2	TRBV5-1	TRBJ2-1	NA	TGCGCCAGCAGGACTAGCGGAAGCTCCTACAATGAGCAGTTCTTC	CASRTSGSSYNEQFF
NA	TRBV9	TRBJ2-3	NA	TGTGCCAGCAGCCCGCAAGGGGGGGTAGGCACAGATACGCAGTATTTT	CASSPQGGVGTDTQYF
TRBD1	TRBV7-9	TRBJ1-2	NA	TGTGCCAGCAGCTTTCCGGGACAGGGGGTAGGTGGCTACACCTTC	CASSFPGQGVGGYTF
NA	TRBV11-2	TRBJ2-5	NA	TGTGCCAGCAGCCAAGCGACCTATCAAGGGACCCAGTACTTC	CASSQATYQGTQYF
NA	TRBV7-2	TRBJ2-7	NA	TGTGCCAGCAGCTCCCGGAGGGATCTCGAGCAGTACTTC	CASSSRRDLEQYF
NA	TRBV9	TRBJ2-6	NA	TGTGCCAGCTCCCGGAGCGGGTCTGGGGCCAACGTCCTGACTTTC	CASSRSGSGANVLTF
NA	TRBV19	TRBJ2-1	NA	TGTGCCAGTACCCCGGGGCGGCCCTCCTACAATGAGCAGTTCTTC	CASTPGRPSYNEQFF
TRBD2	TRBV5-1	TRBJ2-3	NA	TGCGCCAGCAGCGCCGGACTAGCGGTATCTACAGATACGCAGTATTTT	CASSAGLAVSTDTQYF
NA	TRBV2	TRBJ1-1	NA	TGTGCCAGCAACAAAGCCTCAGCCCAAGCTTTCTTT	CASNKASAQAFF
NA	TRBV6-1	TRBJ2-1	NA	TGTGCCAGCAGTGTTAGCGTAAACACCTACAATGAGCAGTTCTTC	CASSVSVNTYNEQFF
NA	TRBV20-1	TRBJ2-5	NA	TGCAGTGCCGCGAGCGGGGAGACCCAGTACTTC	CSAASGETQYF
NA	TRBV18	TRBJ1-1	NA	TGTGCCAGCTCACCCGGGGGGCTAGTCACTGAAGCTTTCTTT	CASSPGGLVTEAFF
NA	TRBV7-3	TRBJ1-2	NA	TGTGCCAGCAGCCCAGGGGTTGACTATGGCTACACCTTC	CASSPGVDYGYTF
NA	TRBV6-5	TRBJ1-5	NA	TGTGCCACAATACGTAACAGGGCGGGCAATCAGCCCCAGCATTTT	CATIRNRAGNQPQHF
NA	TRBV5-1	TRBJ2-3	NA	TGCGCCAGCAGCTTTTTAGCGGGACAGGCAGATACGCAGTATTTT	CASSFLAGQADTQYF
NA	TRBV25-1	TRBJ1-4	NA	TGTGCCAGCAGTGAATATGGGCAGACGGAAAAACTGTTTTTT	CASSEYGQTEKLFF
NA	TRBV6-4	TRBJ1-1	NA	TGTGCCAGCAGAGGACAATTGGGCACTGAAGCTTTCTTT	CASRGQLGTEAFF
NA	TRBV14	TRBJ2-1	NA	TGTGCCAGCAGCCAGCTAAGAGAGGGCAATGAGCAGTTCTTC	CASSQLREGNEQFF
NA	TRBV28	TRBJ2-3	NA	TGTGCCAGCAGTTCTAGGGGGAGCACAGATACGCAGTATTTT	CASSSRGSTDTQYF
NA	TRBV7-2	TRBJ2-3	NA	TGTGCCAGCAGCCCTTCAGGGCCTACCCGGGATACGCAGTATTTT	CASSPSGPTRDTQYF
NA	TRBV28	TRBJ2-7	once	TGTGCCAGCAGACGGGTGGGGTTGTTCGACGAGCAGTACTTC	CASRRVGLFDEQYF
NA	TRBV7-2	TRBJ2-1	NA	TGTGCCAGCAGCTTAAGGGTGCAGGGGAACTACAATGAGCAGTTCTTC	CASSLRVQGNYNEQFF
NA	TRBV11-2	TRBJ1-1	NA	TGTGCCAGCGACATCAGGGTGTTGAACACTGAAGCTTTCTTT	CASDIRVLNTEAFF
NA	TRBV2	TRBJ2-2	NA	TGTGCCAGCAGTGATGAGGCAGCCGGGGAGCTGTTTTTT	CASSDEAAGELFF
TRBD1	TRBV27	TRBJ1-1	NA	TGTGCCAGCAGCAGGAAGGGTGGGACAGGGGATACTGAAGCTTTCTTT	CASSRKGGTGDTEAFF
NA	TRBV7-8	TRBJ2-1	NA	TGTGCCAGCAGCTCGCCGGGACTTTACAATGAGCAGTTCTTC	CASSSPGLYNEQFF
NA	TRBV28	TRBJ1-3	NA	TGTGCCAGCAGTCCACGGACGGTCACTGGAAACACCATATATTTT	CASSPRTVTGNTIYF
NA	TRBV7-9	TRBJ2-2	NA	TGTGCCAGCAGTGTAGGGGGATTCAACACCGGGGAGCTGTTTTTT	CASSVGGFNTGELFF
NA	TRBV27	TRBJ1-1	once	TGTGCCAGCAGGCGACAGAACCTAAACACTGAAGCTTTCTTT	CASRRQNLNTEAFF
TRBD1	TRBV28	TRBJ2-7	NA	TGTGCCAGCAGTTTAGGGACAGGGGGCTTTTACGAGCAGTACTTC	CASSLGTGGFYEQYF
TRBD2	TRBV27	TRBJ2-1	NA	TGTGCCAGCAGGCTAACTAGCGGGAACTACAATGAGCAGTTCTTC	CASRLTSGNYNEQFF
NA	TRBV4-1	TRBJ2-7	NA	TGCGCCAGCAGCCAAGCTAGGACAGTGTGGTACGAGCAGTACTTC	CASSQARTVWYEQYF
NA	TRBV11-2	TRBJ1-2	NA	TGTGCCAGCAGCTCATCGGGAGGTCGCGGAGGCTACACCTTC	CASSSSGGRGGYTF
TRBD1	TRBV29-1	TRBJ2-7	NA	TGCAGCGTTGAAGTGAGCCTGACAGGGTACATCTACGAGCAGTACTTC	CSVEVSLTGYIYEQYF
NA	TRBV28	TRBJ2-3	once	TGTGCCAGCAGTGAGGGTCGGGGTACAGATACGCAGTATTTT	CASSEGRGTDTQYF
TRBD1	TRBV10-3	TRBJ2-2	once	TGTGCCATCAGGGGACAGGGGGCTGGCGGGGAGCTGTTTTTT	CAIRGQGAGGELFF
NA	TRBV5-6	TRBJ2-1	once	TGTGCCAGCAGATTCACAGGGGGTGTACTAGCGCGTCAATACAATGAGCAGTTCTTC	CASRFTGGVLARQYNEQFF
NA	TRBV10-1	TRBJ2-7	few	TGCGCCAGCAGTGATTTGGGAGCCACCTACGAGCAGTACTTC	CASSDLGATYEQYF
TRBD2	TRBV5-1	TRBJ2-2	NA	TGCGCCAGCAGCTTAGCGGGAGCGGGGACCGGGGAGCTGTTTTTT	CASSLAGAGTGELFF
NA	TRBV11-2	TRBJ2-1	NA	TGTGCCAGCAGTCCATACAGGGAAACTGAGCAGTTCTTC	CASSPYRETEQFF
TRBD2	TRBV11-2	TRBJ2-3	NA	TGTGCCAGCAGCCTCACGGGGACTATCAGCACAGATACGCAGTATTTT	CASSLTGTISTDTQYF
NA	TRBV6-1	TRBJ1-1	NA	TGTGCCAGCAGTGGGGGCCAGCGAGTAGTGACTGAAGCTTTCTTT	CASSGGQRVVTEAFF
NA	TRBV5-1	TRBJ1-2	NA	TGCGCCAGCAGCTTGGTCGGGCTGGAAGGTGGCTACACCTTC	CASSLVGLEGGYTF
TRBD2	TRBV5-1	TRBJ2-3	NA	TGCGCCAGCAGCCCTGGGATTATAGCGGGAGCATGGGCAGATACGCAGTATTTT	CASSPGIIAGAWADTQYF
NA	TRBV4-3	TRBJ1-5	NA	TGCGCCAGCAGCCTAGCGGACATAAGCAATCAGCCCCAGCATTTT	CASSLADISNQPQHF
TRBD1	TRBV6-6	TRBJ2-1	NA	TGTGCCAGCACCTACGGACAGGGGAATCATGAGCAGTTCTTC	CASTYGQGNHEQFF